Presented here are 21 T cell receptor beta chains from one specimen sequenced in a study of T cell clonality in common variable immunodeficiency. Data came from immunoSEQ multiplex PCR; TCRdb stores just in-frame clones and leaves some out. The sample presents about 52,000 clones, none singletons. What was sequenced was peripheral blood mononuclear cells. The source of these receptors is a person aged 18-69 years in good health.

Note on this clone: The read comes to an end 3 residues before the CDR3 does, leaving the germline J gene to fill in the end. The genes are TRBV7-8 and TRBJ2-1; 9 bases agree with TRBD2. The CDR3 spans 18 residues. The junction had 14 bases not matched to a gene; V was cut back by 5 bases and J by 3 bases. Germline CDR1 and CDR2: SGHVS and FQNEAQ. CDR3 DNA, as far as it was read: TGTGCCAGCAGCCCCCCTGCGGGGGGGATCCGTGGCTACAATGAG. Translated, it gives CASSPPAGGIRGYNE. The whole CDR3 sequence reads CASSPPAGGIRGYNEQFF. Together with reference TRBV7-8 and TRBJ2-1, the CDR3 gives the full variable domain: GAGVSQSPRYKVAKRGQDVALRCDPISGHVSLFWYQQALGQGPEFLTYFQNEAQLDKSGLPSDRFFAERPEGSVSTLKIQRTQQEDSAVYLCASSPPAGGIRGYNEQFFGPGTRLTVL.

This clone was counted ten times or more. The DNA ends 3 residues before the CDR3 does, and the rest of the CDR3 is filled in from the germline J gene. The chain recombines TRBV7-8 with TRBJ2-1; D uncertain. V gave up 5 bases and J gave up 2 bases, with 10 bases separating them. Germline lookup yields CDR1 SGHVS and CDR2 FQNEAQ. The CDR3 loop spans 14 amino acids. The CDR3 protein is CASSPQTPYNEQFF. CDR3 DNA (partial): TGTGCCAGCAGCCCACAGACCCCCTACAATGAG.

Points on this clone: The CDR3 end is not reached by the read, which stops 3 residues before it; the germline J gene fills it in. The chain employs TRBV20-1 and TRBJ2-1; TRBD2 matches at 10 bases. CDR3 length equals 16 residues. V trimming: 1 base; J trimming: 8 bases; junction bases outside the gene matches: 11. Germline V gives CDR1 DFQATT, CDR2 SNEGSKA (reference sequence). The part of the CDR3 DNA that was read is TGCAGTGCTAGAGCACCCCCAAGCGGGAGGGTGTATGAG. It translates to CSARAPPSGRVYE. The whole CDR3 sequence reads CSARAPPSGRVYEQFF.

This clone showed up many times. The read stops 3 residues short of the end of the CDR3; the missing end is completed from the germline J gene. The chain combines TRBV11-2 with TRBJ1-2; D is unresolved. Germline CDR1 reads SGHAT; CDR2 reads FQNNGV. The CDR3 runs 13 residues. The CDR3 is CASSLGLSGGYTF. The sequenced part of the CDR3 DNA is TGTGCCAGCAGCTTAGGGTTATCGGGGGGC. Combining the CDR3 with reference TRBV11-2 and TRBJ1-2 gives the whole variable domain EAGVAQSPRYKIIEKRQSVAFWCNPISGHATLYWYQQILGQGPKLLIQFQNNGVVDDSQLPKDRFSAERLKGVDSTLKIQPAKLEDSAVYLCASSLGLSGGYTFGSGTRLTVV.

This clone showed up many times. The junction shows a germline mismatch at one end, possibly a read error. From the germline J gene comes the end of the CDR3, since the read stops 3 residues before it. The chain uses TRBV4-1 and TRBJ2-7; weak D call: TRBD2 (6 bases). In germline, CDR1 is MGHRA, CDR2 YSYEKL. The CDR3 spans 13 residues. CDR3 residues: CTSSPTRAYEQYF. The CDR3 DNA, read in part, is TGCACCAGCAGCCCGACTAGAGCCTACGAG.

The table lists this clone with many counts. The CDR3 end is not reached by the read, which stops 3 residues before it; the germline J gene fills it in. The chain joins TRBV5-4 to TRBJ1-1; perhaps TRBD1 as D (6 bases). The V gene lost 0 bases and the J gene lost 4 bases, with 10 bases spanning the gap. The CDR3 is 14 residues long. In germline, CDR1 is SGHNT, CDR2 YYREEE (reference sequence). The CDR3 is CASSLEGGSTEAFF. The sequenced CDR3 bases are TGTGCCAGCAGCTTGGAAGGGGGAAGCACTGAA.

This clone was counted many times. The sequenced CDR3 bases are TGCAGTGCTAGAGGTAACAGGGGGCTGTACGAG. Translating gives CSARGNRGLYE. The full CDR3 protein reads CSARGNRGLYEQYF. This chain connects TRBV20-1 to TRBJ2-7, with 9 bases lining up with TRBD1. The CDR3 goes on 3 residues after the read ends, and that part is filled in from the germline J gene. This CDR3 comprises 14 residues. V dropped 1 base and J dropped 4; count of bases not matched to a gene: 5. Germline V gene data show CDR1 as DFQATT and CDR2 as SNEGSKA (reference sequence).

Incomplete CDR3 DNA: TGTGCCAGCAGGACAAGGGGGGGGGCGGACACTGAA. It is translated as CASRTRGGADTE. In full, the CDR3 is CASRTRGGADTEAFF. The rearrangement links TRBV7-9 to TRBJ1-1; possibly TRBD1 for D (6 bases). The read is 3 residues too short to cover the CDR3 end, so that end is filled in from the germline J gene. V lost 6 bases and J lost 3, with 17 bases in between. This CDR3 has 15 amino acids. CDR1 is SEHNR and CDR2 is FQNEAQ in the germline V gene (reference sequence).

In its sample, this clone was seen many times. The read halts 3 residues ahead of the CDR3 end, with the missing end drawn from the germline J gene. The chain joins TRBV6-1 to TRBJ1-6, with 9 bases that match TRBD1. The CDR3 has 14 amino acids. J was trimmed by 9 bases and V by 1 base; bases with no gene match: 1. Looked up from germline, CDR1 is MNHNS and CDR2 is SASEGT. Partial CDR3 DNA: TGTGCCAGCAGTGAAGGGACAGGGGTTTCACCC. Its translation is CASSEGTGVSP. The whole CDR3 region reads CASSEGTGVSPLHF.

This clone has ten or more counts. Coverage ceases 3 residues before the CDR3 finishes, and the germline J gene fills in the end. V is TRBV13 and J is TRBJ1-4; a weak D match, TRBD1 (6 bases). Germline CDR1 PRHDT, CDR2 FYEKMQ (reference sequence). This CDR3 is built from 16 residues. CDR3 DNA (partial): TGTGCCAGCAGCCCAACAGGGCGAGCTGGGGCCAACGTA. This encodes CASSPTGRAGANV. The CDR3, in full, reads CASSPTGRAGANVLFF.

This clone was seen repeatedly, ten times or more. The read halts 3 residues ahead of the CDR3 end, with the missing end drawn from the germline J gene. The chain combines TRBV20-1 with TRBJ2-5, with D possibly being TRBD2 (5 bases). Germline loops: CDR1 DFQATT, CDR2 SNEGSKA (reference sequence). CDR3 length: 13 amino acids. V lost 3 bases and J 3 bases, leaving 11 bases between the germline ends. CDR3 residues: CSARGADKETQYF. CDR3 DNA (partial): TGCAGTGCTAGGGGAGCGGATAAAGAGACC.

This clone was observed many times. From the germline J gene comes the end of the CDR3, since the read stops 3 residues before it. The gene calls are TRBV20-1 and TRBJ1-1; D possibly corresponds to TRBD1 (6 bases). The CDR3 is made up of 16 amino acids. V lost 0 bases to trimming and J lost 1 base, with 15 bases between them. Germline V gives CDR1 DFQATT, CDR2 SNEGSKA (reference sequence). The CDR3 loop is CSARDLLSQGNTEAFF. The part of the CDR3 DNA that was read is TGCAGTGCTAGAGATCTCCTTTCACAGGGGAACACTGAA.

This clone came up many times. The read ends 3 residues early relative to the CDR3; the germline J gene fills the gap. This chain uses TRBV6-2 or TRBV6-3 with TRBJ1-1; the D gene is possibly TRBD1 (6 bases). Trimming cost V 7 bases and J 6 bases, with 15 bases left between them. This CDR3 has 13 amino acids. The germline V gene encodes CDR1 MNHEY and CDR2 SVGEGT. The covered CDR3 bases are TGTGCCAGCACCGCGGCACAGGGTCCTGAA. It translates to CASTAAQGPE. The entire CDR3 protein reads CASTAAQGPEAFF.

In regard to this clone: Sequence at one end of the junction differs from germline and may be a read error. The read terminates 3 residues before the CDR3 end, so the remaining end is supplied by the germline J gene. The chain employs TRBV7-9 and TRBJ1-5; 9 bases line up with TRBD1. CDR1 SEHNR and CDR2 FQNEAQ come from the germline V gene (reference sequence). The CDR3 has 15 residues. CDR3 protein: CASSTNRGRNQPQHF. CDR3 bases read: TGTGCCAGCAGCACTAACAGGGGGCGCAACCAGCCC.

This clone has more than one count but fewer than ten. The read finishes 3 residues shy of the CDR3 end, and the germline J gene is used to complete it. The chain recombines TRBV7-9 with TRBJ2-6, with TRBD1 identical over 9 bases. The CDR3 spans 15 residues. Looked up from germline, CDR1 is SEHNR and CDR2 is FQNEAQ (reference sequence). The ends lost 5 bases at V and 3 bases at J; junction bases unmatched: 2. The CDR3 region is CASSRTGDGANVLTF. The DNA read from the CDR3 is TGTGCCAGCAGCCGGACAGGGGATGGGGCCAACGTC.

This clone was picked up many times. The read gets to within 3 residues of the CDR3 end, and the germline J gene fills in the rest. The J gene is TRBJ1-5, the V gene TRBV19, with 8 bases fitting TRBD1. V gave up 5 bases and J gave up 7 bases; unmatched junction bases: 4. The V gene's germline CDR1 is LNHDA and CDR2 SQIVND (reference sequence). CDR3 size: 13 residues. The CDR3 reads CASSQDRAQPQHF. The sequenced part of the CDR3 DNA is TGTGCCAGTAGTCAGGACAGGGCACAGCCC.

This clone was seen a few times. The missing CDR3 end, 3 residues past where the read stops, is filled in from the germline J gene. V is TRBV7-9 and J is TRBJ2-3; no reliable D call. The CDR3 is 14 residues long. CDR1 and CDR2 (germline): SEHNR, FQNEAQ (reference sequence). V was cut by 2 bases and J by 2 bases, with 8 bases left in between. CDR3 DNA (partial): TGTGCCAGCAGCTTAATGGCTGACACAGATACG. Its translation: CASSLMADTDT. The entire CDR3 reads CASSLMADTDTQYF.

This clone was detected only a few times. The DNA read from the CDR3 is TGTGCCAGTAGTATTCAATGGACAGGCCTCGACGAC. Encoded protein: CASSIQWTGLDD. The complete CDR3 reads CASSIQWTGLDDYTF. V gene TRBV19 combines with J gene TRBJ1-2, with 7 bases fitting TRBD1. The CDR3 extends 3 residues past the end of the read, so its final part is completed from the germline J gene. From germline, CDR1 is LNHDA and CDR2 SQIVND (reference sequence). This CDR3 region has 15 residues. Full variable domain (remainder filled in from reference TRBV19 and TRBJ1-2): DGGITQSPKYLFRKEGQNVTLSCEQNLNHDAMYWYRQDPGQGLRLIYYSQIVNDFQKGDIAEGYSVSREKKESFPLTVTSAQKNPTAFYLCASSIQWTGLDDYTFGSGTRLTVV.

This clone was picked up a small number of times. CDR3 region: CASSYDKRELFF. The sequenced part of the CDR3 DNA is TGCGCCAGCAGCTATGACAAACGGGAG. The chain employs TRBV5-1 and TRBJ2-2; no reliable D call. The read gets to within 3 residues of the CDR3 end, and the germline J gene fills in the rest. Germline CDR1 SGHRS, CDR2 YFSETQ. The CDR3 is made up of 12 amino acids. The germline V and J ends were trimmed by 3 bases and 9 bases, with 9 bases remaining between them.

This clone was observed at least ten times. The read terminates 3 residues before the CDR3 end, so the remaining end is supplied by the germline J gene. Other DNA sequences in the same sample also yield this CDR3. The chain is built from TRBV19 and TRBJ2-7, with D possibly TRBD1 on 6 matching bases. With 4 bases removed from V and 2 bases from J, the gap between germline ends came to 12 bases. The CDR3 runs 14 residues. Germline lookup yields CDR1 LNHDA and CDR2 SQIVND (reference sequence). The covered CDR3 bases are TGTGCCAGTAGTACCAGAGGGGGACCCTACGAG. It codes for CASSTRGGPYE. The full-length CDR3 reads as CASSTRGGPYEQYF.

This clone was detected only a few times. The missing CDR3 end, 3 residues past where the read stops, is filled in from the germline J gene. This chain connects TRBV7-2 to TRBJ2-1; possibly TRBD1 for D (6 bases). CDR3 length: 15 residues. CDR1 SGHTA and CDR2 FQGNSA come from the germline V gene. Trimming took off 3 bases at V and 5 bases at J, with 14 bases between the two ends. CDR3 bases read: TGTGCCAGCAGCTTCGATACAGGGTTTGACAATGAG. It specifies CASSFDTGFDNE. In full, the CDR3 reads CASSFDTGFDNEQFF.